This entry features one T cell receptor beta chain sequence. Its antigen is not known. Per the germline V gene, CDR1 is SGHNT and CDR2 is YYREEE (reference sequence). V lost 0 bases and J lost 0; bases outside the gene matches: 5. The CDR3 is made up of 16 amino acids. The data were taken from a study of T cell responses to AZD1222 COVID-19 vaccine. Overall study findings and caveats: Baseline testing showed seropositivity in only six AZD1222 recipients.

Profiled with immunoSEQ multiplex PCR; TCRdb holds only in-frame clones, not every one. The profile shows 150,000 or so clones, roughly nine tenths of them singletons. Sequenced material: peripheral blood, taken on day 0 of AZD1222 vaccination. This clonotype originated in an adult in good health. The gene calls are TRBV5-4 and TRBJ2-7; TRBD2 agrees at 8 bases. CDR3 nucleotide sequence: TGTGCCAGCAGCTTGGGCCCGACTAGCGCCTCCTACGAGCAGTACTTC. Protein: CASSLGPTSASYEQYF. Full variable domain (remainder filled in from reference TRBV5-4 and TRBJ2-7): ETGVTQSPTHLIKTRGQQVTLRCSSQSGHNTVSWYQQALGQGPQFIFQYYREEENGRGNFPPRFSGLQFPNYSSELNVNALELDDSALYLCASSLGPTSASYEQYFGPGTRLTVT.